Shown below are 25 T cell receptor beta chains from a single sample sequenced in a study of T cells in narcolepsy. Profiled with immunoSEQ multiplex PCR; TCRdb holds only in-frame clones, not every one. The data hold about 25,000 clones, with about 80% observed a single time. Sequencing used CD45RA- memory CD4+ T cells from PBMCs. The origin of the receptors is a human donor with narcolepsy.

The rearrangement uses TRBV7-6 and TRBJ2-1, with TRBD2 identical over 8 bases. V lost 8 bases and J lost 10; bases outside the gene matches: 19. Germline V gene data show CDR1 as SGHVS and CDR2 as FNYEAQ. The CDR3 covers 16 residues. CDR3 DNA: TGTGCCAGCCCTTTAAGTGGTAGCGGGATCCAGGACGAGCAGTTCTTC. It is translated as CASPLSGSGIQDEQFF.

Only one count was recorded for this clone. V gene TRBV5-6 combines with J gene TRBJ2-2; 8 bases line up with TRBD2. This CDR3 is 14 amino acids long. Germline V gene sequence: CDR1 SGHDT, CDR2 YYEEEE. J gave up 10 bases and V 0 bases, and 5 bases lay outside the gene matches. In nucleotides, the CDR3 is TGTGCCAGCAGCTTGGGCCAGGGACTAGTGGAGCTGTTTTTT. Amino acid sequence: CASSLGQGLVELFF.

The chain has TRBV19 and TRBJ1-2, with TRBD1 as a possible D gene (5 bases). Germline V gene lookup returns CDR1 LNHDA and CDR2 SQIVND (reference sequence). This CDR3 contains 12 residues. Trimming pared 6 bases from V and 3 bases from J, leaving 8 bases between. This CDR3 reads CASRAGDYGYTF. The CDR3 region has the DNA TGTGCCAGTAGGGCGGGGGACTATGGCTACACCTTC.

The CDR3 sequence: CASSGSLWSTDTQYF. The CDR3 region has the DNA TGTGCCAGCAGTGGGAGCCTGTGGAGCACAGATACGCAGTATTTT. The rearrangement uses TRBV6-5 and TRBJ2-3; TRBD2 might be the D (5 bases). Germline loops: CDR1 MNHEY, CDR2 SVGAGI. The ends were cut back, 5 bases at V and 0 bases at J, with 12 bases in the middle. The CDR3 contains 15 residues.

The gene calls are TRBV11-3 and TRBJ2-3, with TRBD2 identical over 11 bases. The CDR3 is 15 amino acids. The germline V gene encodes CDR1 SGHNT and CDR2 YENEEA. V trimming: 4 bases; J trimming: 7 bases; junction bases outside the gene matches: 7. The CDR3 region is CASSSVAGGEHTQYF. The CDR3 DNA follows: TGTGCCAGCAGCTCGGTAGCGGGGGGGGAACATACGCAGTATTTT.

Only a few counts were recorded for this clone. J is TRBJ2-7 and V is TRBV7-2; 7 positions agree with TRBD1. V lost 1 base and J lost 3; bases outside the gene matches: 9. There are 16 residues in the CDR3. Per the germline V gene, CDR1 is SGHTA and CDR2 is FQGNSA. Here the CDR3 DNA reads TGTGCCAGCAGCTTAGTCAAAGACAGGGCGAGCTACGAGCAGTACTTC. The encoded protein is CASSLVKDRASYEQYF. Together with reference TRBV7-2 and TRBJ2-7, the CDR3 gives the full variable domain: GAGVSQSPSNKVTEKGKDVELRCDPISGHTALYWYRQSLGQGLEFLIYFQGNSAPDKSGLPSDRFSAERTGGSVSTLTIQRTQQEDSAVYLCASSLVKDRASYEQYFGPGTRLTVT.

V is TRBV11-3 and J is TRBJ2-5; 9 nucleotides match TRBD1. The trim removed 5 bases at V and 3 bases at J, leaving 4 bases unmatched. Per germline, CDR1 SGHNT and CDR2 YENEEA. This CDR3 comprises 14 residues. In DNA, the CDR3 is TGTGCCAGCAGCAGGACAGGGGAGGAAGAGACCCAGTACTTC. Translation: CASSRTGEEETQYF.

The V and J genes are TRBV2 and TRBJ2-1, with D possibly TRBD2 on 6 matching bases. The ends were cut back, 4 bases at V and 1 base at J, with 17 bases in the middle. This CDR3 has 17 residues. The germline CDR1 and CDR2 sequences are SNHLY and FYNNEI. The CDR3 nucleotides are TGTGCCAGCAGTGGCCGGGACTCGCCCCGGTCCTACAATGAGCAGTTCTTC. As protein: CASSGRDSPRSYNEQFF.

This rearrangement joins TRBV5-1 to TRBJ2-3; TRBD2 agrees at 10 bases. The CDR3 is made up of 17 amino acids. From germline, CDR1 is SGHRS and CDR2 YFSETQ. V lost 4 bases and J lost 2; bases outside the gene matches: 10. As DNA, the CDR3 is TGCGCCAGCAGCCTGGCTCCAGCGGGAGGGACCACAGATACGCAGTATTTT. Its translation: CASSLAPAGGTTDTQYF.

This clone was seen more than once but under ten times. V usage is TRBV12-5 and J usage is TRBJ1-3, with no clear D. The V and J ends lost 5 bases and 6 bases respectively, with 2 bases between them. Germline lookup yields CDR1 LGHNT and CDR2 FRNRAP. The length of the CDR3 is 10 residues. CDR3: CASGLNTIYF. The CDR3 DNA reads TGTGCTAGTGGTCTAAACACCATATATTTT.

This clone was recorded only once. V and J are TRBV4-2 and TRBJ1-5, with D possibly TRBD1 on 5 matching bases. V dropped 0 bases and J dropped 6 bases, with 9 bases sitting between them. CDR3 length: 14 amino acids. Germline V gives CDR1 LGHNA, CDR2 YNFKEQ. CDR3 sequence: CASSQDWGSQPQHF. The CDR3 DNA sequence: TGTGCCAGCAGCCAAGATTGGGGCTCTCAGCCCCAGCATTTT.

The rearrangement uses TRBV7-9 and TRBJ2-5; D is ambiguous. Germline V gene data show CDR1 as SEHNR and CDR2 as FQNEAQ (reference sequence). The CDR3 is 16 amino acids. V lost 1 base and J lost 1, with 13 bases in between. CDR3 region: CASSLGGNGVQETQYF. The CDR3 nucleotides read TGTGCCAGCAGCTTAGGTGGTAATGGGGTCCAAGAGACCCAGTACTTC. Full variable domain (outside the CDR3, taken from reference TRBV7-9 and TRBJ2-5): DTGVSQNPRHKITKRGQNVTFRCDPISEHNRLYWYRQTLGQGPEFLTYFQNEAQLEKSRLLSDRFSAERPKGSFSTLEIQRTEQGDSAMYLCASSLGGNGVQETQYFGPGTRLLVL.

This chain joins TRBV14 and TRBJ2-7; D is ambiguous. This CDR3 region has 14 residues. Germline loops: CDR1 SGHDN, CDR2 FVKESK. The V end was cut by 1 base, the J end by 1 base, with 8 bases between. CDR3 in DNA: TGTGCCAGCAGCCAAGGTCTACAGTCCTACGAGCAGTACTTC. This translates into CASSQGLQSYEQYF.

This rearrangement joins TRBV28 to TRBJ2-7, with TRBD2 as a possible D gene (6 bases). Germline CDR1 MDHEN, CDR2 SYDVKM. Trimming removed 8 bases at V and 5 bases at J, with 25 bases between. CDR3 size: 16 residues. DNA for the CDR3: TGTGCCAGCGCCCGAGATAGCGGCAATATCAGGCACGAGCAGTACTTC. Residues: CASARDSGNIRHEQYF.

The CDR3 sequence is CASSFVGSSYNEQFF. The DNA of the CDR3 is TGTGCCAGCAGTTTTGTGGGCAGCTCCTACAATGAGCAGTTCTTC. This rearrangement joins TRBV27 to TRBJ2-1, with no clear D. Trimming took off 3 bases at V and 0 bases at J, with 9 bases between the two ends. Germline CDR1 MNHEY, CDR2 SMNVEV (reference sequence). The length of the CDR3 is 15 residues.

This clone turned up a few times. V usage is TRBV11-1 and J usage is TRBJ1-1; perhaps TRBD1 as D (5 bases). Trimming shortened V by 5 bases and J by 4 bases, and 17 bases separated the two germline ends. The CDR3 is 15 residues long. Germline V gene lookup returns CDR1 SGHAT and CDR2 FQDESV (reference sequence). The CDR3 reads CASSLLGGEGTEAFF. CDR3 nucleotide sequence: TGTGCCAGCAGCCTCCTGGGAGGGGAAGGCACTGAAGCTTTCTTT.

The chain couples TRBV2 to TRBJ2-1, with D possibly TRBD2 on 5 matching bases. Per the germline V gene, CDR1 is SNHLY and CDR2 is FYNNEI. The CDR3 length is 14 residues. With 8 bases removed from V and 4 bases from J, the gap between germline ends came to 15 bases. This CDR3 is CASGPSGSYNEQFF. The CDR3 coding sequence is TGTGCCAGCGGTCCAAGCGGATCATACAATGAGCAGTTCTTC.

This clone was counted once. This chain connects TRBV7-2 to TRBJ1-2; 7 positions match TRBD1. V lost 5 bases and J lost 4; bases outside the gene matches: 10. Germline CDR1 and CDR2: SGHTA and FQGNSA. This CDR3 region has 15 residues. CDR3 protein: CASSPERGQFYGYTF. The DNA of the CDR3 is TGTGCCAGCAGCCCAGAACGGGGACAGTTCTATGGCTACACCTTC.

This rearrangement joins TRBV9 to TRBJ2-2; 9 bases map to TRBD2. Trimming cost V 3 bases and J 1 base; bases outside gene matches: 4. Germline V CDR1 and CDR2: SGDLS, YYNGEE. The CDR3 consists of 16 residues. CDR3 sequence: CASSATTSGNTGELFF. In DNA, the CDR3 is TGTGCCAGCAGCGCGACGACTAGCGGGAACACCGGGGAGCTGTTTTTT.

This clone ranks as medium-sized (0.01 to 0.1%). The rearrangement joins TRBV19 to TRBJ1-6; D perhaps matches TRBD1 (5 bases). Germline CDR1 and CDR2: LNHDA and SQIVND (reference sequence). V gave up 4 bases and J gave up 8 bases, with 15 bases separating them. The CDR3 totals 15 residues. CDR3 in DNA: TGTGCCAGTAGTAGACAGCCTACTAGGGATTCACCCCTCCACTTT. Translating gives CASSRQPTRDSPLHF.

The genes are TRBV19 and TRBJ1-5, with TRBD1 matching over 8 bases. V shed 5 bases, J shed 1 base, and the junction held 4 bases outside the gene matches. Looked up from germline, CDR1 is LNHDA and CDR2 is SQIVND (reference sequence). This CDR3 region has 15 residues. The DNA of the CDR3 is TGTGCCAGTAGTGGACAGGGCCGGAGCAATCAGCCCCAGCATTTT. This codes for CASSGQGRSNQPQHF.

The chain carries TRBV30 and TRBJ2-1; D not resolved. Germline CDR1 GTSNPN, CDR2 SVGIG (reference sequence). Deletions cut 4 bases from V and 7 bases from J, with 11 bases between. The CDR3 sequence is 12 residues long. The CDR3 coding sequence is TGTGCCTGGAACGACCTACGAAATGAGCAGTTCTTC. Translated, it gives CAWNDLRNEQFF.

The CDR3 loop is CASSHGQAGSPLHF. CDR3 nucleotide sequence: TGTGCCAGTAGTCATGGACAGGCGGGTTCACCCCTCCACTTT. V usage is TRBV19 and J usage is TRBJ1-6; 7 bases line up with TRBD1. Germline V lookup: CDR1 LNHDA, CDR2 SQIVND (reference sequence). Losses at the gene ends were 5 bases for V and 9 bases for J; bases not matched to a gene: 7. The CDR3 loop spans 14 amino acids.

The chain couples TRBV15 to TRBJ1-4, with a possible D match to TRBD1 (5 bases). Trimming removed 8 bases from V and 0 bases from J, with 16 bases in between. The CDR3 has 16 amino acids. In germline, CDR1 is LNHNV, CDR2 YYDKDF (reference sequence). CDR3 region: CATQSRQTATNEKLFF. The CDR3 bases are TGTGCCACCCAAAGTCGACAGACAGCAACTAATGAAAAACTGTTTTTT.

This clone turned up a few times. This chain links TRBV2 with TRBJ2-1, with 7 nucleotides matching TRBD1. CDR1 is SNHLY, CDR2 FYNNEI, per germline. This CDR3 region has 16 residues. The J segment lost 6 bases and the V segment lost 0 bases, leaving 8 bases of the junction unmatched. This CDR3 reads CASSEADRILINEQFF. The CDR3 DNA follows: TGTGCCAGCAGTGAAGCGGACAGGATCTTAATCAATGAGCAGTTCTTC. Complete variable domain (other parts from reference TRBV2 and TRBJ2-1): EPEVTQTPSHQVTQMGQEVILRCVPISNHLYFYWYRQILGQKVEFLVSFYNNEISEKSEIFDDQFSVERPDGSNFTLKIRSTKLEDSAMYFCASSEADRILINEQFFGPGTRLTVL.